These 15 T cell receptor beta chains share one sample of origin, sequenced in a study of cytomegalovirus exposure and HLA in healthy donors. 13 Jbeta primers and 60 Vbeta primers were used for the PCR. Generated by immunoSEQ multiplex PCR, the TCRdb table keeps only in-frame clones and is missing some. The sample includes about 200,000 clones, roughly 73% of them seen just once. Sequenced material: PBMCs. The receptors derive from a woman aged 30 to 39 in good health and CMV-seronegative.

This clone has just a few counts. The chain uses TRBV5-1 and TRBJ2-7; TRBD1 agrees at 8 bases. The trim removed 2 bases at V and 4 bases at J, leaving 11 bases unmatched. The CDR3 length is 16 residues. Germline CDR1 is SGHRS and CDR2 is YFSETQ. The CDR3 bases are TGCGCCAGCAGCTTCTTCTTTCGACAGGGGAATTACGAGCAGTACTTC. Amino acid sequence: CASSFFFRQGNYEQYF.

In this sample, this clone turned up a few times. This chain links TRBV6-4 with TRBJ1-6; tentative D call: TRBD1 (6 bases). Germline V gene data show CDR1 as MRHNA and CDR2 as SNTAGT. The CDR3 is 14 amino acids. The ends were cut back, 6 bases at V and 7 bases at J, with 13 bases in the middle. In DNA, the CDR3 is TGTGCCAGCAGCCAGGGGTCGGAAAATTCACCCCTCCACTTT. Amino acids: CASSQGSENSPLHF.

This clone was detected a few times. This rearrangement joins TRBV2 to TRBJ1-5; the D gene is possibly TRBD1 (6 bases). V was shortened by 7 bases and J by 0 bases, with 19 bases between the two germline ends. CDR1 and CDR2 from the germline V gene are SNHLY and FYNNEI. The CDR3 runs to 17 residues. The CDR3 loop is CASTQQGAWVSNQPQHF. In DNA form, the CDR3 reads TGTGCCAGCACCCAACAGGGAGCATGGGTTAGCAATCAGCCCCAGCATTTT.

The chain has TRBV2 and TRBJ1-1; no reliable D call. From germline, CDR1 is SNHLY and CDR2 FYNNEI. The length of the CDR3 is 15 residues. V was trimmed by 0 bases and J by 4 bases, leaving 12 bases between them. CDR3: CASSEAPKAGTEAFF. As DNA, the CDR3 is TGTGCCAGCAGTGAAGCACCAAAGGCGGGCACTGAAGCTTTCTTT.

The genes are TRBV25-1 and TRBJ2-2, with a possible D match to TRBD1 (5 bases). The CDR3 sequence is 15 residues long. CDR1 and CDR2 from the germline V gene are MGHDK and SYGVNS. V lost 3 bases and J 1 base, leaving 9 bases between the germline ends. The CDR3 loop reads CASSEVGENTGELFF. CDR3 coding DNA: TGTGCCAGCAGTGAGGTAGGGGAGAACACCGGGGAGCTGTTTTTT.

Here the CDR3 DNA reads TGCGCCAGCAGCCAAGTTTTACGCATTAGAAACTACGAGCAGTACTTC. Translated: CASSQVLRIRNYEQYF. The gene calls are TRBV4-1 and TRBJ2-7; D unclear. The CDR3 runs to 16 residues. Germline loops: CDR1 MGHRA, CDR2 YSYEKL. The V end lost 1 base, the J end lost 3 bases, and 16 bases lay between the germline ends.

The V call is TRBV7-2, the J call TRBJ1-3; 7 bases line up with TRBD1. Germline CDR1 SGHTA, CDR2 FQGNSA. The CDR3 loop spans 14 amino acids. With V trimmed by 5 bases and J by 8 bases, 9 bases remained unmatched. Here the CDR3 reads CASSPEGGLYTIYF. CDR3 nucleotides: TGTGCCAGCAGCCCCGAAGGGGGCTTGTACACCATATATTTT.

The V and J genes are TRBV19 and TRBJ2-7; TRBD2 matches at 7 bases. CDR3 size: 14 residues. Looked up from germline, CDR1 is LNHDA and CDR2 is SQIVND (reference sequence). Unmatched junction bases numbered 8, after V lost 6 bases and J lost 3 bases. The CDR3, as DNA: TGTGCCAGTAGCACCTTTGAGCGGGGCTACGAGCAGTACTTC. Protein: CASSTFERGYEQYF.

The chain combines TRBV5-6 with TRBJ2-1; no reliable D call. Germline CDR1 reads SGHDT; CDR2 reads YYEEEE. CDR3 length: 15 residues. The germline V and J ends were trimmed by 3 bases and 2 bases, with 12 bases remaining between them. The CDR3 loop reads CASSSRRKTYNEQFF. The CDR3 nucleotides are TGTGCCAGCAGCTCTCGGAGAAAAACCTACAATGAGCAGTTCTTC.

The chain is built from TRBV9 and TRBJ2-7; 8 bases map to TRBD2. Germline CDR1 reads SGDLS; CDR2 reads YYNGEE. CDR3 length: 13 amino acids. The ends lost 4 bases at V and 2 bases at J; junction bases unmatched: 2. The CDR3 DNA follows: TGTGCCAGCAGCCCCGGGGGGGCCTACGAGCAGTACTTC. Translating it yields CASSPGGAYEQYF.

This clone appeared a single time. The chain employs TRBV18 and TRBJ1-6, with 7 bases identical to TRBD1. V shed 3 bases and J 7 bases; nucleotides not matched to a gene: 3. This CDR3 comprises 14 residues. CDR1 and CDR2 from the germline V gene are KGHSH and LQKENI. In DNA, the CDR3 is TGTGCCAGCTCACCTGGGACAGAAAATTCACCCCTCCACTTT. It is translated as CASSPGTENSPLHF.

Only one count was recorded for this clone. The chain carries TRBV11-2 and TRBJ2-3, with 7 positions matching TRBD2. This CDR3 region has 16 residues. Germline CDR1 reads SGHAT; CDR2 reads FQNNGV. J lost 1 base, V lost 5 bases, and 9 bases had no gene match. CDR3 sequence reads: CASSPGGSGGTDTQYF. In DNA form, the CDR3 reads TGTGCCAGCAGCCCGGGGGGAAGCGGGGGCACAGATACGCAGTATTTT.

V usage is TRBV15 and J usage is TRBJ1-6, with unresolved D. This CDR3 comprises 14 residues. V dropped 5 bases and J dropped 4 bases, with 9 bases sitting between them. The germline CDR1 and CDR2 sequences are LNHNV and YYDKDF (reference sequence). The CDR3 reads CATSAALYNSPLHF. The CDR3 nucleotides are TGTGCCACCAGCGCGGCCCTTTATAATTCACCCCTCCACTTT.

This chain uses TRBV30 with TRBJ2-2, with D possibly matching TRBD2 (6 bases). V was clipped by 1 base and J by 1 base, with 19 bases between them. Germline CDR1 is GTSNPN and CDR2 is SVGIG (reference sequence). The length of the CDR3 is 18 residues. The CDR3 protein is CAWSDEGRVSGNTGELFF. CDR3 coding DNA: TGTGCCTGGAGTGACGAAGGAAGGGTTAGCGGGAACACCGGGGAGCTGTTTTTT. Using reference TRBV30 and TRBJ2-2 for the parts outside the CDR3, the full variable domain is SQTIHQWPATLVQPVGSPLSLECTVEGTSNPNLYWYRQAAGRGLQLLFYSVGIGQISSEVPQNLSASRPQDRQFILSSKKLLLSDSGFYLCAWSDEGRVSGNTGELFFGEGSRLTVL.

The CDR3 DNA follows: TGTGCCAGCAGCCCGTATAGCGGGGGGACAGAAGAGACCCAGTACTTC. It yields the protein CASSPYSGGTEETQYF. The chain links TRBV11-3 to TRBJ2-5; 10 bases align to TRBD2. J was trimmed by 3 bases and V by 5 bases; bases with no gene match: 9. This CDR3 is 16 amino acids long. Germline CDR1 is SGHNT and CDR2 is YENEEA.